This T cell receptor beta chain emerged from a study of blood T cell repertoires in COVID-19. Study at large: COVID-19 samples, acute and convalescent, were from the United States, Italy and Spain.

Germline CDR1 MDHEN, CDR2 SYDVKM. V lost 4 bases and J lost 6; bases outside the gene matches: 8. The CDR3 spans 15 residues. Profiled with immunoSEQ multiplex PCR; TCRdb holds only in-frame clones, not every one. The data show hundreds of thousands of clones, around nine tenths seen once. This sequence originates from a woman in her forties or fifties who had been exposed to COVID-19. The rearrangement uses TRBV28 and TRBJ2-7, with 11 bases that match TRBD1. The sample was PBMCs or T cells enriched from blood (not recorded which). CDR3 coding DNA: TGTGCCAGCAGTTCGGGACAGGGGGGTAAAGGCGAGCAGTACTTC. As protein: CASSSGQGGKGEQYF.